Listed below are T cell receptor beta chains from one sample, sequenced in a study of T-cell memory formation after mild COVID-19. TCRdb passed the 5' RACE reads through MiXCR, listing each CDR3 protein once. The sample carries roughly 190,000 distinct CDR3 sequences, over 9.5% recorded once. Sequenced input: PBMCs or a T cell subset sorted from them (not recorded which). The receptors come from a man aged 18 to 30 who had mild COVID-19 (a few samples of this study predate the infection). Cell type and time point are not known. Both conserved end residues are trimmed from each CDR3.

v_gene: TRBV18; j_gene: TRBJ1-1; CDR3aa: ASSHLTGTGVIEDF
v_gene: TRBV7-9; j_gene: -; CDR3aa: ASKGGHSYEQY
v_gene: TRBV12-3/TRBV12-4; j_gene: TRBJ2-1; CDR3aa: ASCVSAYRNEQF
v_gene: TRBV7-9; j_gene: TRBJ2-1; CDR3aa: ASSPGFNEQF
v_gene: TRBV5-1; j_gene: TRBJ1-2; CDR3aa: ASSSNPTGAGDYGYT
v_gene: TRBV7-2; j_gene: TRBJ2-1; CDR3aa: ASSPGDGGSSSYNEQF
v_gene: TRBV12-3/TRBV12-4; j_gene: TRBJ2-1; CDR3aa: ASSLSEWAEQF
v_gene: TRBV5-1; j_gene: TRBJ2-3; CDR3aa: ASSTYRRGERSSTDTQY
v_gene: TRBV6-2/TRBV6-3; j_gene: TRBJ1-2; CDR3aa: ASRFLDTSSYGYT
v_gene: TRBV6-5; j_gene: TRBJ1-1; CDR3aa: ASSYATEAF
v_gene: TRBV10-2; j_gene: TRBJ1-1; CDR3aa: ASSEWTFEAF
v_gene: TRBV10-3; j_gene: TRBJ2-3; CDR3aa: DISVGTGSDTQY
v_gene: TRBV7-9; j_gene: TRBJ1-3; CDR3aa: ATRDSGNTIY